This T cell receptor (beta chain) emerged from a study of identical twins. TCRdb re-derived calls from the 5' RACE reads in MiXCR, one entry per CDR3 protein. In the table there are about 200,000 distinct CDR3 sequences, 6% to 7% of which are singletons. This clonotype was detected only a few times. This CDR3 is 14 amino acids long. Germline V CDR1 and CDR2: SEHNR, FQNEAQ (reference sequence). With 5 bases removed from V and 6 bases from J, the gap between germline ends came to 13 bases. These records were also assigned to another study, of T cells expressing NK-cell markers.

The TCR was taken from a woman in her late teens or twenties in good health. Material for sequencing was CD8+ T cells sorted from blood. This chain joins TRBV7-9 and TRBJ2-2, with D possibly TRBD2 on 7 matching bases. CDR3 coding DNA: TGTGCCAGCAGCCCCGAGGGGGGGGCCGGGGAGCTGTTTTTT. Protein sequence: CASSPEGGAGELFF. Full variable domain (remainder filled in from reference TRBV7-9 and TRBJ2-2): DTGVSQNPRHKITKRGQNVTFRCDPISEHNRLYWYRQTLGQGPEFLTYFQNEAQLEKSRLLSDRFSAERPKGSFSTLEIQRTEQGDSAMYLCASSPEGGAGELFFGEGSRLTVL.